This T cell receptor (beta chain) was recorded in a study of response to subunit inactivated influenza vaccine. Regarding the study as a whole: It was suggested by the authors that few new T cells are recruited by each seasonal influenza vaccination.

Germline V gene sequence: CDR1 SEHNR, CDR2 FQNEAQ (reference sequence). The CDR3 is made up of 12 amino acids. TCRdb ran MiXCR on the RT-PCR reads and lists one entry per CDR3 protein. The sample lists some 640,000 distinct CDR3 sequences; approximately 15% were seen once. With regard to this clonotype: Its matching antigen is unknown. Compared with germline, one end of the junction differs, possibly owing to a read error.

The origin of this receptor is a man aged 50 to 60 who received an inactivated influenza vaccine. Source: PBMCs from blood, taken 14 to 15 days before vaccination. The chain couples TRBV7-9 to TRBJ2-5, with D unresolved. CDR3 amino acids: CPSSLVRETQYF. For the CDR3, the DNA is TGTCCCAGCAGCTTAGTTCGAGAGACCCAGTACTTC.